Sequencing of this T cell receptor beta chain was carried out in a study of CD8 T cells in Susac syndrome. After extraction with the RNeasy kit, about 0.5 to 1 ug of the RNA was reverse transcribed using random hexamers. Each CDR3 protein is one row after TCRdb ran MiXCR on the immunoSEQ multiplex PCR reads. The sample holds about 180,000 distinct CDR3 sequences; approximately 95% are singletons and the top ten take approximately 0.09%. From blood CD8+ and CD4+ T cells, the TCR beta chain was sequenced. Germline loops: CDR1 LNHDA, CDR2 SQIVND (reference sequence). This CDR3 region has 15 residues. Trimming took 0 bases from V and 2 from J, leaving 11 bases between them.

This rearrangement joins TRBV19 to TRBJ2-7; possible D gene TRBD1, 5 bases. Source material: CD4+ T cells from PBMCs. This clonotype originated in a human donor with multiple sclerosis. The CDR3 sequence: CASSIETGATYEQYF. The CDR3 nucleotides are TGTGCCAGTAGTATAGAAACAGGAGCCACCTACGAGCAGTACTTC.